The present entry profiles one TCR beta chain with its context. What it binds is not known. Germline trimming cut 0 bases from V and 4 bases from J; bases unmatched to any gene: 2. The germline V gene has CDR1 LNHNV and CDR2 YYDKDF (reference sequence). This CDR3 region has 16 residues. The data were obtained in a study of T cell responses to AZD1222 COVID-19 vaccine. Study outcomes and limitations: With two AZD1222 doses given, Spike-specific TCR breadth and depth both rose. Dominant CD4 TCR responses targeted spike regions 160-218 and 743-854. Reportedly, close to half of spike-specific TCRs are directed against unmutated variant regions. In a largely white British group with more females than males, clonal diversity was possibly underestimated.

Clones were read by immunoSEQ multiplex PCR, and TCRdb kept only the in-frame ones, dropping some. The sample includes about 140,000 clones. This chain connects TRBV15 to TRBJ2-2, with TRBD2 matching over 10 bases. The sequence came from an adult in good health. The sample comprised peripheral blood. The CDR3 is CATSRDLAGATGELFF. CDR3 nucleotides: TGTGCCACCAGCAGAGATCTAGCGGGGGCCACCGGGGAGCTGTTTTTT. The full variable domain, with the rest looked up from reference TRBV15 and TRBJ2-2, is DAMVIQNPRYQVTQFGKPVTLSCSQTLNHNVMYWYQQKSSQAPKLLFHYYDKDFNNEADTPDNFQSRRPNTSFCFLDIRSPGLGDTAMYLCATSRDLAGATGELFFGEGSRLTVL.